This T cell receptor beta chain was recovered during a study of blood T cell repertoires in COVID-19. Study background: COVID-19 samples, acute and convalescent, were from the United States, Italy and Spain.

Sequencing was performed with immunoSEQ multiplex PCR; in TCRdb, only in-frame clones are kept and a portion is missing. The data contain a few hundred thousand clones, approximately 84% of them singletons. Cohorts were based on clinical histories the participants reported. Recovered status in Cohort 3 required two negative PCRs, clearance, or symptom resolution. In germline, CDR1 is SGHRS, CDR2 YFSETQ. The CDR3 totals 15 residues. With 6 bases clipped from V and 4 bases from J, the junction kept 11 bases outside the gene matches. The chain recombines TRBV5-1 with TRBJ1-1; TRBD1 agrees at 8 bases. The receptor was isolated from a woman under 40 who had recovered from COVID-19. Input material: PBMCs or T cells enriched from blood (not recorded which). The CDR3 DNA reads as TGCGCCAGCACCACAGGGGGGGTGGCTGGCACTGAAGCTTTCTTT. Its protein is CASTTGGVAGTEAFF.